This T cell receptor (beta chain) is drawn from a study of Ad26.COV2.S vaccination and SARS-CoV-2 variants. Of note for this clone: What it binds is not known.

Libraries were prepared by immunoSEQ multiplex PCR; TCRdb keeps only in-frame clonotypes and omits some of them. The sample lists about 350,000 clones; approximately 81% were seen once. Treatment here: about 20 received Ad26.COV2.S at low or high dose, single or two shots; a few received placebo; per-sample allocation not given. The samples were gathered on day 63 after the first injection of vaccine or placebo. The J segment lost 0 bases and the V segment lost 5 bases, leaving 9 bases of the junction unmatched. CDR3 length: 16 residues. Germline V lookup: CDR1 SGHVS, CDR2 FQNEAQ. The study's findings and limits: Recipients of either vaccine or placebo displayed similar breadth of non-spike TCRs. Spike-specific TCR breadth was greater after Ad26.COV2.S than placebo.

This receptor was taken from a person between 18 and 60 years old who received the Ad26.COV2.S COVID-19 vaccine or a placebo. The sequenced sample was peripheral blood, obtained in a trial of Ad26.COV2.S vaccine versus placebo. This chain links TRBV7-8 with TRBJ1-1; 7 nucleotides agree with TRBD1. CDR3 in DNA: TGTGCCAGCAGCCCCTTCCCGGGACAGATGAACACTGAAGCTTTCTTT. Protein: CASSPFPGQMNTEAFF.